One sample yielded the 23 T cell receptor beta chains listed below, sequenced in a study of CD8+ T cells in alopecia areata. Extracted from the samples, RNA was reverse transcribed into cDNA to serve as the sequencing template. Profiling relied on immunoSEQ multiplex PCR, and the TCRdb table lists in-frame clones only, not all of them. The data hold about 140,000 clones, with around 55% observed a single time. Input material: CD4+ T cells sorted from blood. These receptor sequences come from a human donor in good health.

The chain recombines TRBV4-1 with TRBJ1-5, with unresolved D. Trimming took off 1 base at V and 1 base at J, with 8 bases between the two ends. Germline V CDR1 and CDR2: MGHRA, YSYEKL. The CDR3 is made up of 15 amino acids. In DNA, the CDR3 is TGCGCCAGCAGCCAAGTAGCAGCGAGCAATCAGCCCCAGCATTTT. Its translation: CASSQVAASNQPQHF.

A note on this clone: The same CDR3 arises from other DNA sequences in this sample as well. The chain has TRBV29-1 and TRBJ2-3; D assignment may be TRBD1 or TRBD2 (5 bases each). Deletions cut 1 base from V and 3 bases from J, with 5 bases between. Germline CDR1 SQVTM, CDR2 ANQGSEA. CDR3 length equals 12 residues. The CDR3 loop is CSVEGGTDTQYF. The DNA for the CDR3 is TGCAGCGTTGAAGGGGGGACAGATACGCAGTATTTT.

This chain connects TRBV29-1 to TRBJ2-4, with 14 positions matching TRBD2. V lost 6 bases and J lost 6; bases outside the gene matches: 4. CDR1 and CDR2 from the germline V gene are SQVTM and ANQGSEA. The CDR3 loop spans 14 amino acids. The CDR3 loop reads CSVVGTSGGNIQYF. As DNA, the CDR3 is TGCAGCGTCGTGGGGACTAGCGGGGGAAACATTCAGTACTTC.

In regard to this clone: In the same sample, other DNA sequences code for this CDR3. This chain's CDR3 is CAWSVAAYEQYF. CDR3 in DNA: TGTGCCTGGAGTGTAGCGGCATACGAGCAGTACTTC. The rearrangement uses TRBV30 and TRBJ2-7; TRBD2 might be the D (5 bases). Trimming removed 0 bases from V and 4 bases from J, with 7 bases in between. Germline V gene sequence: CDR1 GTSNPN, CDR2 SVGIG (reference sequence). The CDR3 length is 12 residues.

The chain recombines TRBV20-1 with TRBJ2-3; D uncertain. This CDR3 has 11 residues. The germline gives CDR1 DFQATT, CDR2 SNEGSKA (reference sequence). V lost 4 bases and J lost 0, with 2 bases in between. The DNA for the CDR3 is TGCAGTGCTACTAGCACAGATACGCAGTATTTT. Its protein product is CSATSTDTQYF.

The chain employs TRBV6-1 and TRBJ2-1; D call uncertain. Germline lookup yields CDR1 MNHNS and CDR2 SASEGT. CDR3 length equals 16 residues. Trimming stripped 2 bases from V and 2 bases from J, with 13 bases between. In nucleotides, the CDR3 is TGTGCCAGCAGTGAATTCGTCGGTCCGGCCTACAATGAGCAGTTCTTC. Residues: CASSEFVGPAYNEQFF.

The table lists this clone with a few counts. This chain uses TRBV6-5 with TRBJ2-1, with 9 bases fitting TRBD2. Trimming at V came to 5 bases and at J to 4 bases, leaving 3 bases not matched to a gene. Per the germline V gene, CDR1 is MNHEY and CDR2 is SVGAGI. CDR3 length equals 14 residues. The CDR3 DNA reads as TGTGCCAGCAGTAGCGGGAGGATGTACAATGAGCAGTTCTTC. It translates to CASSSGRMYNEQFF.

The V gene is TRBV27, the J gene TRBJ2-1; D gene unclear. CDR3 length: 14 residues. CDR1 is MNHEY, CDR2 SMNVEV, per germline (reference sequence). Trimming removed 11 bases at V and 0 bases at J, with 14 bases between. The CDR3 bases are TGTGCCGTAAATGGGATCATCTCCTACAATGAGCAGTTCTTC. It yields the protein CAVNGIISYNEQFF.

This clone was found once. CDR3 DNA sequence: TGCAGCTCCCGAGAGGGGCAAGAGACCCAGTACTTC. It is translated as CSSREGQETQYF. This chain connects TRBV29-1 to TRBJ2-5; D is perhaps TRBD1 or TRBD2 (5 bases each). This CDR3 region has 12 residues. CDR1 is SQVTM and CDR2 is ANQGSEA in the germline V gene. Trimming took 8 bases from V and 2 from J, leaving 12 bases between them.

This clone occurred a few times. This rearrangement joins TRBV29-1 to TRBJ1-1, with no clear D. This CDR3 spans 13 amino acids. Germline assignment: CDR1 SQVTM and CDR2 ANQGSEA. Trimming left V 7 bases short and J 0 bases short, with 12 bases between. The CDR3 spells CSAHSEMNTEAFF. The CDR3 DNA is TGCAGCGCTCACTCCGAAATGAACACTGAAGCTTTCTTT.

This chain links TRBV10-3 with TRBJ2-3; the match to TRBD2 covers 7 bases. Losses at the gene ends were 11 bases for V and 7 bases for J; bases not matched to a gene: 12. This CDR3 contains 13 residues. Per germline, CDR1 ENHRY and CDR2 SYGVKD. The CDR3, as DNA: TGTGCCTCCTCCGGCGGGAGTATTCATACGCAGTATTTT. The encoded protein is CASSGGSIHTQYF.

This rearrangement joins TRBV7-9 to TRBJ2-2; no clear D. The CDR3 covers 15 residues. Germline CDR1 and CDR2: SEHNR and FQNEAQ (reference sequence). V was clipped by 5 bases and J by 7 bases, with 17 bases between them. The CDR3 coding sequence is TGTGCCAGCAGCACTCCTGGAATTGGTGGCGGGGAGCTGTTTTTT. As protein: CASSTPGIGGGELFF.

The rearrangement uses TRBV4-1 and TRBJ1-3; a possible D gene is TRBD1 (5 bases). The CDR3 is made up of 18 amino acids. The germline V and J ends were trimmed by 0 bases and 2 bases, with 17 bases remaining between them. The germline gives CDR1 MGHRA, CDR2 YSYEKL. CDR3 bases: TGCGCCAGCAGCCAAGATCCGGTGGGGGTTTCTACTGGAAACACCATATATTTT. It is translated as CASSQDPVGVSTGNTIYF.

This chain joins TRBV4-1 and TRBJ1-4, with D possibly TRBD1 on 5 matching bases. Trimming shortened V by 1 base and J by 2 bases, and 14 bases separated the two germline ends. CDR1 MGHRA and CDR2 YSYEKL come from the germline V gene. The CDR3 spans 17 residues. CDR3 nucleotides: TGCGCCAGCAGCCAAGGGACGGGGGTACGGACTAATGAAAAACTGTTTTTT. Encoded protein: CASSQGTGVRTNEKLFF.

This chain links TRBV25-1 with TRBJ2-7; 10 bases match TRBD1. Germline-derived CDR1 and CDR2 are MGHDK and SYGVNS. CDR3 size: 14 residues. V trimming: 3 bases; J trimming: 5 bases; junction bases outside the gene matches: 4. The CDR3 loop reads CASSERQGADEQYF. The CDR3 DNA follows: TGTGCCAGCAGTGAGAGACAGGGGGCCGACGAGCAGTACTTC.

CDR3 nucleotide sequence: TGTGCCAGCAGTTTTGCGCACCGAAACTACGAGCAGTACTTC. Translation: CASSFAHRNYEQYF. This chain joins TRBV27 and TRBJ2-7; no reliable D call. The V end lost 3 bases, the J end lost 3 bases, and 12 bases lay between the germline ends. Germline V gene data show CDR1 as MNHEY and CDR2 as SMNVEV (reference sequence). The CDR3 extends over 14 amino acids.

The CDR3 region has the DNA TGCAGCGTTGACGGCCCAGGCCTTGAAGCTTTCTTT. This gives the protein CSVDGPGLEAFF. The chain joins TRBV29-1 to TRBJ1-1; D remains unclear. Deletions cut 3 bases from V and 7 bases from J, with 12 bases between. This CDR3 contains 12 residues. From germline, CDR1 is SQVTM and CDR2 ANQGSEA. The full variable domain, with the rest looked up from reference TRBV29-1 and TRBJ1-1, is SAVISQKPSRDICQRGTSLTIQCQVDSQVTMMFWYRQQPGQSLTLIATANQGSEATYESGFVIDKFPISRPNLTFSTLTVSNMSPEDSSIYLCSVDGPGLEAFFGQGTRLTVV.

The chain joins TRBV25-1 to TRBJ1-2; the D is unclear. From germline, CDR1 is MGHDK and CDR2 SYGVNS. The CDR3 loop spans 14 amino acids. The V end was cut by 3 bases, the J end by 2 bases, with 10 bases between. The CDR3 DNA is TGTGCCAGCAGTGATTGGACTTCGAACTATGGCTACACCTTC. It codes for CASSDWTSNYGYTF.

This clone was detected only a few times. The chain carries TRBV6-1 and TRBJ1-2; tentatively, D is TRBD1 (6 bases). V shed 6 bases and J shed 8 bases, with 10 bases lying between them. Germline CDR1 reads MNHNS; CDR2 reads SASEGT. This CDR3 spans 11 amino acids. The CDR3 coding sequence is TGTGCCAGCAGCCAGGGGCGCGGCTACACCTTC. Protein: CASSQGRGYTF.

This clone was seen a few times. The CDR3 nucleotides are TGCAGCGGGGGCAGAGACGGCGTCAGAACGCAGTATTTT. Residues: CSGGRDGVRTQYF. The genes are TRBV29-1 and TRBJ2-3; a weak D match, TRBD1 (5 bases). Per germline, CDR1 SQVTM and CDR2 ANQGSEA. This CDR3 is built from 13 residues. The V gene lost 7 bases and the J gene lost 9 bases, with 20 bases spanning the gap.

A few counts support this clone. The genes are TRBV6-5 and TRBJ1-1; TRBD1 might be the D (5 bases). Trimming cost V 6 bases and J 3 bases, with 14 bases left between them. Germline values: CDR1 MNHEY, CDR2 SVGAGI. The CDR3 runs 14 residues. The CDR3 DNA reads as TGTGCCAGCAGCCGAAGACAGCGGGACACTGAAGCTTTCTTT. Protein sequence: CASSRRQRDTEAFF.

V usage is TRBV2 and J usage is TRBJ2-5, with TRBD2 as a possible D gene (6 bases). CDR1 SNHLY and CDR2 FYNNEI come from the germline V gene. This CDR3 contains 14 residues. V was clipped by 6 bases and J by 4 bases, with 15 bases between them. The DNA for the CDR3 is TGTGCCAGCAGCACCGAAGGGCGGGGAGAGACCCAGTACTTC. Protein product: CASSTEGRGETQYF.

The genes are TRBV7-9 and TRBJ2-2; D is possibly TRBD1 (5 bases). Deletions cut 5 bases from V and 1 base from J, with 11 bases between. The CDR3 has 15 amino acids. Germline V gives CDR1 SEHNR, CDR2 FQNEAQ (reference sequence). The CDR3 bases are TGTGCCAGCAGCCACAGTGACAGGAACACCGGGGAGCTGTTTTTT. This codes for CASSHSDRNTGELFF.